The sequence of this T cell receptor (beta chain) was determined in a study of T cell responses to AZD1222 COVID-19 vaccine. Turning to this clone: Its antigen is unidentified.

Overall study findings and caveats: The donor group comprised mostly white British people and more females; the analysis possibly underestimated clonal diversity.

Germline assignment: CDR1 MDHEN and CDR2 SYDVKM. The CDR3 sequence is 15 residues long. With 5 bases removed from V and 5 bases from J, the gap between germline ends came to 15 bases. The assay was immunoSEQ multiplex PCR, and TCRdb's table has in-frame clones only and misses some. Counted here are 45,000 to 65,000 clones, roughly three quarters occurring once; the ten biggest clones make up roughly 5.2%. Material: peripheral blood, obtained 28 days after the second AZD1222 dose. This chain joins TRBV28 and TRBJ1-4; possible D gene TRBD1, 6 bases. This receptor was identified in an adult who received the AZD1222 COVID-19 vaccine. The CDR3 DNA reads TGTGCCAGCAGTATACAGGGTGTGGGGAATGAAAAACTGTTTTTT. This encodes CASSIQGVGNEKLFF. Filled out from reference TRBV28 and TRBJ1-4, the complete variable domain reads DVKVTQSSRYLVKRTGEKVFLECVQDMDHENMFWYRQDPGLGLRLIYFSYDVKMKEKGDIPEGYSVSREKKERFSLILESASTNQTSMYLCASSIQGVGNEKLFFGSGTQLSVL.